These T cell receptor beta chains were read from a single sample in a study of T cells after yellow fever vaccination. TCRdb called the 5' RACE reads again in MiXCR, with one record for every CDR3 protein. Altogether approximately 240,000 distinct CDR3 sequences are present, approximately 3.5% being singletons, with the ten largest covering about a fifth. The material was PBMCs, obtained 15 days after the yellow fever booster vaccination. All receptors derive from a man aged 18 to 29 who received the YFV17D yellow fever vaccine. CDR3s include the opening cysteine and the closing phenylalanine or tryptophan.

v_gene: TRBV2
CDR3aa: CASSGETTYQETQYF

v_gene: TRBV11-3
CDR3aa: CASSLRGGMRNEQFF

v_gene: TRBV20-1
CDR3aa: CSARPRGGLEGYTF

v_gene: TRBV4-2
CDR3aa: CASSQEKGPNTGELFF

v_gene: TRBV5-5
CDR3aa: CASSLVVGRTYTQYF

v_gene: TRBV27
CDR3aa: CASSLSWGGGELFF

v_gene: TRBV5-1
CDR3aa: CASRPRGQFRQEAWNTQYF

v_gene: TRBV28
CDR3aa: CASSLPGGGANVLTF

v_gene: TRBV13
CDR3aa: CASRRNYGYTF

v_gene: TRBV20-1
CDR3aa: CSAMGDSNQPQHF

v_gene: TRBV5-1
CDR3aa: CASSLLRSQANYGYTF

v_gene: TRBV27
CDR3aa: CASSLLHPTGLSEKLFF

v_gene: TRBV25-1
CDR3aa: CASSEPGGRLETQYF

v_gene: TRBV7-3
CDR3aa: CASSFRRLAGYDEQFF

v_gene: TRBV20-1
CDR3aa: CSAPRDSSADTQYF

v_gene: TRBV7-2
CDR3aa: CASSLDTSTDTQYF

v_gene: TRBV6-1
CDR3aa: CASIGLAGRYEQYF

v_gene: TRBV5-1
CDR3aa: CASSDYRGIGNTEAFF

v_gene: TRBV5-1
CDR3aa: CASSFKLAGDTDTQYF

v_gene: TRBV28
CDR3aa: CASTRAGTGVNEQFF

v_gene: TRBV29-1
CDR3aa: CSVAGQLRSTDTQYF

v_gene: TRBV11-3
CDR3aa: CASSLGSSGGLNTQYF

v_gene: TRBV6-1
CDR3aa: CASREGVNQPQHF

v_gene: TRBV28
CDR3aa: CARLLRTVGHEKLFF